A single T cell receptor beta chain is shown here with its context. The data originate from a study of control samples from healthy donors and cancer patients. Produced via immunoSEQ multiplex PCR; TCRdb's table is partial and in-frame only. The repertoire holds fewer than 60,000 clones, with 85% to 95% as singletons. V was shortened by 5 bases and J by 11 bases, with 12 bases between the two germline ends. The CDR3 has 12 residues. CDR1 is SNHLY, CDR2 FYNNEI, per germline. This receptor was obtained from a man aged 25-45 years in good health. V gene TRBV2 combines with J gene TRBJ2-2; D unresolved. Material for sequencing was blood. The DNA of the CDR3 is TGTGCCAGCAGTTTCGAAAATTTTGAGCTGTTTTTT. Translating gives CASSFENFELFF.